The 14 T cell receptor beta chains listed next were all sequenced from one sample in a study of vaccination effects on CD4 cells after COVID-19 (dated 2022 in TCRdb). No antigen is known for these receptors. In the ViraFEST assay, PBMC were stimulated with viral peptide pools, and TCR sequencing was then used to find antigen-specific CD4+ T cell clonotypes based on their expansion. After less than 13 days of culture, CD4+ T cells were isolated with the EasySep CD4+ T cell isolation kit. Healthy vaccine recipients had no prior SARS-CoV-2 infection, confirmed by negative nucleocapsid antibodies before and after vaccination. Receptor libraries were prepared by the immunoSEQ multiplex PCR assay. The table comes from immuneACCESS by way of TCRdb, which keeps in-frame sequences with V and J called. Part of the clones is missing from these tables; in studies checked, under half for an unresolved V gene and the rest for unknown reasons. The sample table records tens of thousands of clones; approximately 75% of these occur just once. The ten largest clones add up to 2.5% to 3.5% of the sample.

Here the sequenced sample was CD4+ T cells from PBMCs cultured with HCoV-NL63 spike peptides, taken before COVID-19 vaccination. This sample's cell subset or site label indicates: HCoV-NL63 spike overlapping peptide pool stimulation. These TCRs come from a human donor who received a COVID-19 vaccine.

The chain joins TRBV5-1 to TRBJ2-4, with 11 bases matching TRBD2. The CDR3 has 15 amino acids. The V gene's germline CDR1 is SGHRS and CDR2 YFSETQ. J was trimmed by 8 bases and V by 4 bases; bases with no gene match: 8. The CDR3: CASSLVAGGPHIQYF. CDR3 in DNA: TGCGCCAGCAGCCTAGTAGCGGGGGGGCCCCACATTCAGTACTTC.

The chain uses TRBV18 and TRBJ2-1; 8 nucleotides match TRBD1. From germline, CDR1 is KGHSH and CDR2 LQKENI. This CDR3 spans 15 amino acids. V was clipped by 3 bases and J by 8 bases; unmatched bases: 9. Here the CDR3 DNA reads TGTGCCAGCTCACCCTCGGCAGGGGGCCCCTATGAGCAGTTCTTC. It translates to CASSPSAGGPYEQFF.

This clone was seen once. This chain connects TRBV15 to TRBJ1-2; a possible D gene is TRBD1 (5 bases). The germline CDR1 and CDR2 sequences are LNHNV and YYDKDF (reference sequence). Trimming removed 7 bases at V and 0 bases at J, with 15 bases between. The CDR3 covers 15 residues. CDR3 nucleotide sequence: TGTGCCACCACGGACACGAGAGGGCCTAACTATGGCTACACCTTC. Translation: CATTDTRGPNYGYTF.

The chain couples TRBV20-1 to TRBJ2-7, with D tentatively TRBD1 (6 bases). CDR1 is DFQATT, CDR2 SNEGSKA, per germline (reference sequence). The CDR3 loop spans 11 amino acids. The ends were cut back, 5 bases at V and 4 bases at J, with 9 bases in the middle. The CDR3 DNA follows: TGCAGTGCTCTACAGGGTTACGAGCAGTACGTC. It codes for CSALQGYEQYV.

The V call is TRBV5-1, the J call TRBJ2-7; maybe TRBD2 (5 bases). V dropped 3 bases and J dropped 3 bases, with 34 bases sitting between them. Germline V lookup: CDR1 SGHRS, CDR2 YFSETQ. CDR3 length equals 21 residues. The CDR3 protein is CASSYTRGPTGHFGYHYEQYV. In DNA, the CDR3 is TGCGCCAGCAGCTACACGCGAGGGCCAACTGGCCATTTCGGGTACCACTACGAGCAGTACGTC.

The chain employs TRBV6-5 and TRBJ1-4; D is uncertain. CDR3 length: 14 amino acids. V shed 5 bases and J shed 0 bases, with 7 bases lying between them. Per the germline V gene, CDR1 is MNHEY and CDR2 is SVGAGI. CDR3 nucleotide sequence: TGTGCCAGCAGTCGCCTGGCAACTAATGAAAAACTGTTTTTT. Translated: CASSRLATNEKLFF.

This clone was seen more than once but under ten times. V and J are TRBV18 and TRBJ1-4, with D unclear. The CDR3 totals 16 residues. Trimming took off 1 base at V and 8 bases at J, with 17 bases between the two ends. Germline V CDR1 and CDR2: KGHSH, LQKENI. The CDR3: CASSPQRQASYEKLFF. The CDR3 coding sequence is TGTGCCAGCTCACCACAGAGGCAAGCTTCATACGAAAAACTGTTTTTT.

This clone was seen once. This chain uses TRBV2 with TRBJ2-2; no firm D call. This CDR3 is built from 13 residues. With 7 bases removed from V and 1 base from J, the gap between germline ends came to 7 bases. Germline values: CDR1 SNHLY, CDR2 FYNNEI. The CDR3, as DNA: TGTGCCAGCAATAGTCGGAACACCGGGGAGCTGTTTTTT. Translating it yields CASNSRNTGELFF.

This clone was recorded only once. CDR3 loop: CASSVGGSSGVETQYF. The CDR3 coding sequence is TGTGCCAGCAGCGTGGGGGGATCCTCAGGTGTAGAGACCCAGTACTTC. The chain combines TRBV9 with TRBJ2-5; a weak D match, TRBD2 (6 bases). The ends were cut back, 2 bases at V and 4 bases at J, with 18 bases in the middle. Germline V lookup: CDR1 SGDLS, CDR2 YYNGEE. There are 16 residues in the CDR3. Filled out from reference TRBV9 and TRBJ2-5, the complete variable domain reads DSGVTQTPKHLITATGQRVTLRCSPRSGDLSVYWYQQSLDQGLQFLIQYYNGEERAKGNILERFSAQQFPDLHSELNLSSLELGDSALYFCASSVGGSSGVETQYFGPGTRLLVL.

The rearrangement uses TRBV7-8 and TRBJ1-3; possibly TRBD1 for D (5 bases). V was cut by 4 bases and J by 4 bases, with 8 bases left in between. Germline-derived CDR1 and CDR2 are SGHVS and FQNEAQ. The CDR3 length is 13 residues. DNA of the CDR3: TGTGCCAGCAGCTCCGCAGGGGGAAACACCATATATTTT. It specifies CASSSAGGNTIYF.

The J gene is TRBJ1-2, the V gene TRBV9; 9 positions match TRBD1. Germline lookup yields CDR1 SGDLS and CDR2 YYNGEE. This CDR3 comprises 16 residues. V shed 3 bases, J shed 5 bases, and the junction held 11 bases outside the gene matches. The CDR3 loop reads CASSAQGTGYGYGYTF. The CDR3 region has the DNA TGTGCCAGCAGCGCCCAAGGGACAGGGTACGGGTATGGCTACACCTTC.

This chain uses TRBV5-1 with TRBJ2-5, with 8 nucleotides matching TRBD1. The CDR3 spans 16 residues. CDR1 is SGHRS, CDR2 YFSETQ, per germline. Unmatched junction bases numbered 12, after V lost 4 bases and J lost 4 bases. CDR3 protein: CASSATGTGGTETQYF. The CDR3 DNA is TGCGCCAGCAGCGCTACCGGGACAGGAGGTACAGAGACCCAGTACTTC.

V gene TRBV19 combines with J gene TRBJ2-1, with D possibly matching TRBD2 (5 bases). The CDR3 loop spans 13 amino acids. Trimming cost V 1 base and J 9 bases, with 10 bases left between them. CDR1 is LNHDA, CDR2 SQIVND, per germline (reference sequence). This CDR3 is CASSIVGSGEQFF. The CDR3 nucleotides read TGTGCCAGTAGTATAGTGGGGAGCGGTGAGCAGTTCTTC.

This clone was seen once. The genes are TRBV27 and TRBJ2-6; possible D gene TRBD2, 5 bases. The CDR3 contains 13 residues. V lost 10 bases, J lost 0 bases, and 7 bases lay in between. Germline lookup yields CDR1 MNHEY and CDR2 SMNVEV (reference sequence). CDR3 residues: CATRGSGANVLTF. As DNA, the CDR3 is TGTGCCACCCGGGGCTCTGGGGCCAACGTCCTGACTTTC.